This T cell receptor beta chain is from a study of T-cell reconstitution after alpha-beta-depleted transplantation in children. The CDR3 is 12 amino acids. The germline V and J ends were trimmed by 0 bases and 6 bases, with 9 bases remaining between them. Germline CDR1 is SQVTM and CDR2 is ANQGSEA. In this sample, this clonotype turned up many times. Antigen: not known. The study, taken as a whole, reports: Surviving recipient T cells and thymic progenitors produced the high day-60 TCRbeta diversity seen in some patients.

Unique molecular identifiers were incorporated during preparation of the TCRbeta library. A single record per CDR3 protein comes from TCRdb applying MiXCR to the PCR reads. The sample consists of about 300,000 distinct CDR3 sequences, around a tenth of them appearing once. This chain links TRBV29-1 with TRBJ2-7, with TRBD2 as a possible D gene (5 bases). The sequenced sample was PBMCs, obtained before TCRalphabeta/CD19-depleted stem cell transplant. The sequence came from a boy younger than two with acute myeloid leukemia, due to receive a stem cell transplant. The CDR3 protein is CSVEDMRAEQYF. The DNA of the CDR3 is TGCAGCGTTGAAGATATGAGGGCCGAGCAGTACTTC.